Presented here are 27 T cell receptor beta chains from one specimen sequenced in a study of CD8 T cells in ankylosing spondylitis (dated by TCRdb to 2016 to 2017). Library prep was done by 5' RACE. The data were produced on an Illumina HiSeq 2500. TCRdb applied fastp at Q25 and MiXCR to the public reads, then kept only in-frame beta chains. Records with the same CDR3 protein are collapsed into one entry carrying the most frequent genes and DNA. The sample profile shows about 160,000 distinct CDR3 sequences; approximately 10% of them were found once. The ten largest clones represent over 12% of the sample. The sequencing input was blood, either unsorted or a sorted T cell fraction (not recorded which). The receptor source for this set is a female donor with ankylosing spondylitis or in good health (not recorded which).

Turning to this clonotype: Its ends do not fully match the called genes, so a read error is possible. The rearrangement links TRBV3-1 to TRBJ1-1, with D uncertain. CDR3 length: 8 amino acids. Germline V gene lookup returns CDR1 LGHDT and CDR2 YNNKEL (reference sequence). The DNA for the CDR3 is TGTGCCAGCAGCCGGACGGATTTT. This gives the protein CASSRTDF.

This clonotype occurred many times. The rearrangement uses TRBV7-6 and TRBJ2-3, with unresolved D. CDR3 length equals 15 residues. V was cut by 2 bases and J by 4 bases, with 13 bases left in between. CDR1 SGHVS and CDR2 FNYEAQ come from the germline V gene. CDR3 in DNA: TGTGCCAGCAGCTTAATTGCTACCCGGGCAGATACGCAGTATTTT. Residues: CASSLIATRADTQYF.

The chain has TRBV3-1 and TRBJ2-2; 11 bases match TRBD2. There are 17 residues in the CDR3. CDR1 LGHDT and CDR2 YNNKEL come from the germline V gene (reference sequence). V was clipped by 4 bases and J by 7 bases; unmatched bases: 11. The CDR3 DNA reads TGTGCCAGCAGCCTCCGGCTTAGCGGGAGGGCCCACGGGGAGCTGTTTTTT. This translates into CASSLRLSGRAHGELFF.

The chain carries TRBV4-3 and TRBJ2-7, with D perhaps assigned TRBD1 or TRBD2 (5 bases each). The CDR3 is 16 residues long. Trimming removed 0 bases at V and 1 base at J, with 13 bases between. Germline CDR1 is LGHNA and CDR2 is YSLEER. CDR3 bases: TGCGCCAGCAGCCAAGAGATAAGGGGAGTATCCTACGAGCAGTACTTC. As protein: CASSQEIRGVSYEQYF.

This clonotype was counted many times. This chain connects TRBV12-3 or TRBV12-4 to TRBJ2-1, with a possible D match to TRBD2 (5 bases). Trimming shortened V by 4 bases and J by 9 bases, and 13 bases separated the two germline ends. The CDR3 consists of 13 residues. CDR3 in amino acids: CASSSMRVGEQFF. CDR3 DNA: TGTGCCAGCAGTTCCATGCGGGTCGGTGAGCAGTTCTTC.

This clonotype was observed a handful of times. The chain is built from TRBV28 and TRBJ1-4; D is uncertain. Trimming shortened V by 2 bases and J by 0 bases, and 10 bases separated the two germline ends. The CDR3 sequence is 16 residues long. In germline, CDR1 is MDHEN, CDR2 SYDVKM. CDR3 nucleotide sequence: TGTGCCAGCAGTTTAGCCCGGGAGTCAACTAATGAAAAACTGTTTTTT. Encoded protein: CASSLARESTNEKLFF.

The rearrangement links TRBV5-1 to TRBJ1-2; the D is unclear. Germline V lookup: CDR1 SGHRS, CDR2 YFSETQ. The V and J ends lost 1 base and 4 bases respectively, with 8 bases between them. The CDR3 has 13 amino acids. The CDR3 is CASSLTSSYGYTF. In DNA, the CDR3 is TGCGCCAGCAGCTTGACAAGTTCCTATGGCTACACCTTC.

This clonotype was recorded many times. The rearrangement uses TRBV7-9 and TRBJ1-4, with TRBD1 identical over 7 bases. Trimming at V came to 8 bases and at J to 6 bases, leaving 6 bases not matched to a gene. The germline gives CDR1 SEHNR, CDR2 FQNEAQ (reference sequence). There are 13 residues in the CDR3. The CDR3 region has the DNA TGTGCCAGCGGGGGACAGTACTATGAAAAACTGTTTTTT. This encodes CASGGQYYEKLFF.

The sample holds a few counts of this clonotype. This chain joins TRBV7-9 and TRBJ1-4; D is ambiguous. Trimming pared 4 bases from V and 7 bases from J, leaving 7 bases between. Germline V gives CDR1 SEHNR, CDR2 FQNEAQ (reference sequence). The CDR3 contains 12 residues. The DNA of the CDR3 is TGTGCCAGCAGCTCGGGAGCTGAAAAACTGTTTTTT. As protein: CASSSGAEKLFF.

On this clonotype itself: The conserved phenylalanine or tryptophan is not found at the CDR3 terminus, so this likely reflects a read error. The chain carries TRBV15 and TRBJ2-7, with 13 bases that match TRBD2. The CDR3 is made up of 17 amino acids. With V trimmed by 1 base and J by 2 bases, 5 bases remained unmatched. Germline values: CDR1 LNHNV, CDR2 YYDKDF (reference sequence). The CDR3 loop reads CATSRGPGLAGPYEQYC. The CDR3 DNA sequence: TGTGCCACCAGCAGAGGCCCGGGACTAGCGGGACCCTACGAGCAGTACTGC.

The gene calls are TRBV6-2 or TRBV6-3 and TRBJ2-7, with D perhaps being TRBD1 or TRBD2 (5 bases each). Trimming cost V 7 bases and J 1 base, with 14 bases left between them. This CDR3 contains 14 residues. Germline-derived CDR1 and CDR2 are MNHEY and SVGEGT. The CDR3 spells CASILGLASYEQYF. The DNA of the CDR3 is TGTGCCAGCATCCTGGGGCTAGCATCCTACGAGCAGTACTTC.

V usage is TRBV10-3 and J usage is TRBJ2-2; D unclear. The CDR3 spans 11 residues. CDR1 ENHRY and CDR2 SYGVKD come from the germline V gene. Trimming stripped 3 bases from V and 13 bases from J, with 9 bases between. CDR3 protein: CAISDGQRLFF. The CDR3 region has the DNA TGTGCCATCAGTGATGGTCAACGGCTGTTTTTT.

This chain joins TRBV6-6 and TRBJ2-7; D unclear. This CDR3 region has 12 residues. Trimming cost V 6 bases and J 6 bases, with 12 bases left between them. From germline, CDR1 is MNHNY and CDR2 SVGAGI (reference sequence). CDR3 in amino acids: CASSANPLEQYF. The CDR3 DNA follows: TGTGCCAGCAGCGCCAATCCCCTCGAGCAGTACTTC.

This clonotype occurred once. This may be a read error, as it is one base from a much larger clone. The chain joins TRBV6-2 or TRBV6-3 to TRBJ2-1; D is ambiguous. The V gene lost 6 bases and the J gene lost 1 base, with 16 bases spanning the gap. The germline V gene has CDR1 MNHEY and CDR2 SVGEGT. The CDR3 length is 16 residues. CDR3 in amino acids: CASSVLAVGSYNEQFF. The CDR3 nucleotides are TGTGCCAGCAGCGTGCTGGCGGTAGGATCCTACAATGAGCAGTTCTTC.

The chain carries TRBV7-2 and TRBJ1-2, with D unclear. Germline V lookup: CDR1 SGHTA, CDR2 FQGNSA. Trimming removed 5 bases from V and 4 bases from J, with 11 bases in between. This CDR3 region has 13 residues. This chain's CDR3 is CASSTQSSYGYTF. As DNA, the CDR3 is TGTGCCAGCAGCACCCAATCCAGCTATGGCTACACCTTC.

As to this clonotype: A read error may explain this, as a much larger clone is one base away. CDR3 residues: CASSYAESSCEQYF. DNA of the CDR3: TGCGCCAGCAGCTACGCGGAATCCTCCTGCGAGCAGTACTTC. The chain is built from TRBV5-1 and TRBJ2-7; no definite D call. CDR1 SGHRS and CDR2 YFSETQ come from the germline V gene. This CDR3 contains 14 residues.

The chain couples TRBV24-1 to TRBJ2-7; 9 bases agree with TRBD1. The CDR3 consists of 20 residues. Germline trimming cut 3 bases from V and 6 bases from J; bases unmatched to any gene: 23. CDR1 and CDR2 from the germline V gene are KGHDR and SFDVKD. The CDR3 sequence: CATSDRNRDRDQPWGLEQYF. CDR3 DNA sequence: TGTGCCACCAGTGATCGAAACCGGGACAGGGACCAACCATGGGGCCTCGAGCAGTACTTC.

CDR3 sequence: CSAQEEGMNTEAFF. The CDR3, as DNA: TGCAGTGCCCAAGAAGAGGGAATGAACACTGAAGCTTTCTTT. This chain links TRBV20-1 with TRBJ1-1; no clear D. V lost 6 bases and J lost 0, with 14 bases in between. CDR3 length: 14 amino acids. The germline V gene has CDR1 DFQATT and CDR2 SNEGSKA (reference sequence).

This clonotype was counted many times. This chain connects TRBV29-1 to TRBJ2-7; 9 nucleotides match TRBD1. The J segment lost 3 bases and the V segment lost 6 bases, leaving 9 bases of the junction unmatched. Germline values: CDR1 SQVTM, CDR2 ANQGSEA. The CDR3 has 14 residues. CDR3 sequence reads: CSVATGGSGYEQYF. Here the CDR3 DNA reads TGCAGCGTCGCGACAGGGGGATCGGGCTACGAGCAGTACTTC.

This chain joins TRBV7-2 and TRBJ2-1, with TRBD2 identical over 7 bases. The CDR3 covers 15 residues. CDR1 is SGHTA and CDR2 is FQGNSA in the germline V gene. V shed 3 bases and J 6 bases; nucleotides not matched to a gene: 8. The CDR3 sequence is CASSFSGWVTNEQFF. CDR3 DNA: TGTGCCAGCAGCTTTAGCGGGTGGGTTACCAATGAGCAGTTCTTC.

The gene calls are TRBV27 and TRBJ1-6, with D possibly being TRBD1 (5 bases). The CDR3 runs 13 residues. Germline V lookup: CDR1 MNHEY, CDR2 SMNVEV (reference sequence). V lost 5 bases and J 8 bases, leaving 10 bases between the germline ends. The CDR3 sequence: CASSPPGDSPLHF. The CDR3, as DNA: TGTGCCAGCAGTCCCCCGGGGGATTCACCCCTCCACTTT.

This clonotype showed up many times. This rearrangement joins TRBV4-3 to TRBJ1-1, with 7 bases fitting TRBD1. Per the germline V gene, CDR1 is LGHNA and CDR2 is YSLEER. The CDR3 extends over 15 amino acids. V shed 3 bases, J shed 5 bases, and the junction held 9 bases outside the gene matches. Here the CDR3 reads CASSQNRGGLTEAFF. The CDR3 bases are TGCGCCAGCAGCCAGAATAGAGGGGGCTTGACTGAAGCTTTCTTT.

This clonotype was detected ten times or more. V is TRBV5-1 and J is TRBJ2-1; D is ambiguous. Germline lookup yields CDR1 SGHRS and CDR2 YFSETQ. Trimming removed 0 bases from V and 3 bases from J, with 7 bases in between. CDR3 size: 14 residues. CDR3 coding DNA: TGCGCCAGCAGCTTGGACACAAGCTACAATGAGCAGTTCTTC. This encodes CASSLDTSYNEQFF.

This chain uses TRBV12-3 or TRBV12-4 with TRBJ1-4, with D possibly matching TRBD1 (6 bases). Trimming left V 5 bases short and J 5 bases short, with 9 bases between. The CDR3 runs 13 residues. CDR3 DNA sequence: TGTGCCAGCAGTATTACAGGGAATGAAAAACTGTTTTTT. Amino acid sequence: CASSITGNEKLFF.

This rearrangement joins TRBV6-1 to TRBJ2-3; 7 nucleotides align to TRBD1. The CDR3 has 13 amino acids. V lost 8 bases, J lost 4 bases, and 6 bases stayed unmatched. From germline, CDR1 is MNHNS and CDR2 SASEGT. The CDR3 bases are TGTGCCAGCGCCGGGACAGTGGCAGATACGCAGTATTTT. This translates into CASAGTVADTQYF.

The table lists this clonotype with many counts. V gene TRBV9 combines with J gene TRBJ2-7; TRBD1 agrees at 7 bases. The CDR3 consists of 13 residues. Germline V CDR1 and CDR2: SGDLS, YYNGEE. The trim removed 2 bases at V and 6 bases at J, leaving 5 bases unmatched. CDR3 nucleotides: TGTGCCAGCAGCGTGACAGGGATCACCGAGCAGTACTTC. Its translation is CASSVTGITEQYF.

This clonotype was counted ten times or more. The chain combines TRBV10-3 with TRBJ2-3; 8 bases match TRBD2. The trim removed 8 bases at V and 4 bases at J, leaving 8 bases unmatched. CDR1 ENHRY and CDR2 SYGVKD come from the germline V gene. The CDR3 consists of 14 residues. The CDR3 region has the DNA TGTGCCATCCTGGGACTAGAATCCTCAGATACGCAGTATTTT. It encodes CAILGLESSDTQYF.